The 5 T cell receptor beta chains listed next were all sequenced from one sample in a study of OX40 agonist ivuxolimab in advanced cancers. Assay used: immunoSEQ multiplex PCR; TCRdb lists only in-frame clones, some missing. The table lists about 16,000 clones, about 86% of them singletons. The specimen comprised CD4+ or CD8+ T cells sorted from blood, sampled in a trial of the OX40 agonist ivuxolimab. Every receptor here comes from an adult with an advanced solid tumor such as melanoma, head and neck, liver or kidney cancer.

J is TRBJ1-1 and V is TRBV5-4; D ambiguous. The CDR3 runs 14 residues. The V end lost 5 bases, the J end lost 3 bases, and 14 bases lay between the germline ends. The germline V gene encodes CDR1 SGHNT and CDR2 YYREEE (reference sequence). The CDR3 protein is CASSIRREDTEAFF. Written as DNA, the CDR3 is TGTGCCAGCAGTATAAGGCGGGAGGACACTGAAGCTTTCTTT.

This chain links TRBV28 with TRBJ1-3; no clear D gene. Trimming left V 4 bases short and J 2 bases short, with 12 bases between. This CDR3 is 15 amino acids long. The V gene's germline CDR1 is MDHEN and CDR2 SYDVKM. CDR3 sequence: CASSSYTKAGNTIYF. CDR3 nucleotide sequence: TGTGCCAGCAGTTCATACACGAAGGCTGGAAACACCATATATTTT.

The rearrangement links TRBV5-1 to TRBJ1-1, with 7 bases aligning to TRBD1. J gave up 3 bases and V 4 bases, and 6 bases lay outside the gene matches. The length of the CDR3 is 14 residues. Looked up from germline, CDR1 is SGHRS and CDR2 is YFSETQ. CDR3 DNA: TGCGCCAGCAGCAGGACAGGAGCGGACACTGAAGCTTTCTTT. Residues: CASSRTGADTEAFF. Full variable domain (remainder filled in from reference TRBV5-1 and TRBJ1-1): KAGVTQTPRYLIKTRGQQVTLSCSPISGHRSVSWYQQTPGQGLQFLFEYFSETQRNKGNFPGRFSGRQFSNSRSEMNVSTLELGDSALYLCASSRTGADTEAFFGQGTRLTVV.

The chain recombines TRBV23-1 with TRBJ2-7; the D gene is possibly TRBD1 (5 bases). TRBV23-1 is an ORF, and what it does is uncertain. V lost 3 bases and J lost 11, with 17 bases in between. The CDR3 totals 13 residues. The CDR3 loop reads CASSHSSWGREYF. CDR3 DNA: TGCGCCAGCAGTCACTCCTCTTGGGGCAGGGAGTACTTC.

The sample holds one count of this clone. The chain is built from TRBV15 and TRBJ1-1; D is possibly TRBD1 (5 bases). This CDR3 region has 16 residues. Trimming took 3 bases from V and 6 from J, leaving 20 bases between them. Germline assignment: CDR1 LNHNV and CDR2 YYDKDF (reference sequence). The CDR3 reads CATSRPQLGVGPEAFF. The CDR3 region has the DNA TGTGCCACCAGCAGGCCCCAGTTGGGGGTCGGGCCTGAAGCTTTCTTT.